This record concerns one TCR beta chain sequence. The antigen remains undetermined. Through a sample-barcoded 5' primer and a J-beta primer mix, a second PCR was run for roughly 6 to 11 cycles. Each TCR beta cDNA got a 12-nucleotide random molecular identifier. Each sample provided no less than 2.5 million CDR3-containing paired-end reads. TCRdb reprocessed the 5' RACE reads with MiXCR, giving one entry per CDR3 protein. The data show over 500,000 distinct CDR3 sequences, roughly half seen once. These data are taken from a study of blood T cells in healthy people across ages. General observations from the study: While age rose, TCR beta diversity per million T cells dropped in a roughly linear way. Donors of long life had a larger count of naive CD4+ cells and greater diversity than aged donors.

V lost 3 bases and J 7 bases, leaving 12 bases between the germline ends. The CDR3 spans 13 residues. CDR1 and CDR2 from the germline V gene are ENHRY and SYGVKD. The sequence was collected from a woman older than 75 in good health. This sequence joins TRBV10-3 and TRBJ1-1, with no clear D. Specimen: blood. CDR3 residues: CAISDSTRDEAFF. CDR3 nucleotide sequence: TGTGCCATCAGTGATTCGACACGCGATGAAGCTTTCTTT.